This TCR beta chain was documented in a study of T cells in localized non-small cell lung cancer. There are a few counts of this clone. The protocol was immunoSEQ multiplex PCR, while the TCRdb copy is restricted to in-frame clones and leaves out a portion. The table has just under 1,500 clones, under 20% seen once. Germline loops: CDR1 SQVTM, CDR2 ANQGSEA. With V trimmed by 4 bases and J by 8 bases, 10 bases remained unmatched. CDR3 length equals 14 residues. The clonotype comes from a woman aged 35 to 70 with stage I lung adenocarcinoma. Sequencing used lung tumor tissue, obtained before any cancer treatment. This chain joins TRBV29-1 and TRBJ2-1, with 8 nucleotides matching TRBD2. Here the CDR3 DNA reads TGCAGCGTTGGTTTGGTAGCGGGGTGGGATGAGCAGTTCTTC. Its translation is CSVGLVAGWDEQFF.